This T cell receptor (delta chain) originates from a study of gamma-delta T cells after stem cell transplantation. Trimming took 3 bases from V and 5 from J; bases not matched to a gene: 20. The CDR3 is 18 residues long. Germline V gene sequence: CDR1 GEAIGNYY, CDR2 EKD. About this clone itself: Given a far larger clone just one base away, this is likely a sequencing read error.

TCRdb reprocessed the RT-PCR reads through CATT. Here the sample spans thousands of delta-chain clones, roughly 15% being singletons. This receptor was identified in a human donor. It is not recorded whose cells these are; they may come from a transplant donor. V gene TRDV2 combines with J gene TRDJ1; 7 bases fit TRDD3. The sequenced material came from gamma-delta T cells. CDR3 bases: TGTGCCTGTGACTACCTACGAGCTGTGGATACGAGGGCGGATAAACTCATCTTT. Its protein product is CACDYLRAVDTRADKLIF.